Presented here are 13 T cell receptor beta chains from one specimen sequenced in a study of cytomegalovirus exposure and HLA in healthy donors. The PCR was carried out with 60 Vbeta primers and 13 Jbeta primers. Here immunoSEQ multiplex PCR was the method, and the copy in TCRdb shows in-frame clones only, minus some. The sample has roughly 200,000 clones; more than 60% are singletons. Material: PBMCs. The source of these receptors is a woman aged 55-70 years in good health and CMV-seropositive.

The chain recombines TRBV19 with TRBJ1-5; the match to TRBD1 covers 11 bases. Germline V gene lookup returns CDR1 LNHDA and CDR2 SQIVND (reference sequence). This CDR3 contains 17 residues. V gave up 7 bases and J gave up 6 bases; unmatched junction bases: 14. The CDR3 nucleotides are TGTGCCAGTACCTCCCCCCGGACAGGGGGCTATAGTCAGCCCCAGCATTTT. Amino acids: CASTSPRTGGYSQPQHF.

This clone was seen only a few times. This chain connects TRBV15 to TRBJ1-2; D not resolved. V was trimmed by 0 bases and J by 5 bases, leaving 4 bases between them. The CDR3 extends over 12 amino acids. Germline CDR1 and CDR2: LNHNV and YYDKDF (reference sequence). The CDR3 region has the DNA TGTGCCACCAGCAGAGACACTTATGGCTACACCTTC. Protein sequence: CATSRDTYGYTF.

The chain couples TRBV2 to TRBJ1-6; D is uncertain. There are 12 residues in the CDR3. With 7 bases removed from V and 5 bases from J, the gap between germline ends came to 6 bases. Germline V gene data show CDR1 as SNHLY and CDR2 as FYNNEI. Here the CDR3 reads CASNSNNSPLHF. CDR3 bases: TGTGCCAGCAACAGTAATAATTCACCCCTCCACTTT.

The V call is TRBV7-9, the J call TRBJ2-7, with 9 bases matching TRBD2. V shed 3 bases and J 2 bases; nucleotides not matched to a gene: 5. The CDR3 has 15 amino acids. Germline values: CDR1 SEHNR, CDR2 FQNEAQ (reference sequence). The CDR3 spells CASSFRSGSTYEQYF. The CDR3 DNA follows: TGTGCCAGCAGCTTTCGTAGCGGGAGCACCTACGAGCAGTACTTC.

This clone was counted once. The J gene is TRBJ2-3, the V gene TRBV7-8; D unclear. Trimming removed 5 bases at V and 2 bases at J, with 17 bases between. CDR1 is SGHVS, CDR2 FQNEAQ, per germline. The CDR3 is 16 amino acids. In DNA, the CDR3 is TGTGCCAGCAGCCCCCCCCTGAGGTTAAACACAGATACGCAGTATTTT. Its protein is CASSPPLRLNTDTQYF.

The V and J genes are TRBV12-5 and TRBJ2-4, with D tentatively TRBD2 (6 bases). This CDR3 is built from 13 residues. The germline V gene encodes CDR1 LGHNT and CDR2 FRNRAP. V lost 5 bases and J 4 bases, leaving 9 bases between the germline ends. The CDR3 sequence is CASGQREKNIQYF. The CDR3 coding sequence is TGTGCTAGTGGTCAACGGGAGAAAAACATTCAGTACTTC.

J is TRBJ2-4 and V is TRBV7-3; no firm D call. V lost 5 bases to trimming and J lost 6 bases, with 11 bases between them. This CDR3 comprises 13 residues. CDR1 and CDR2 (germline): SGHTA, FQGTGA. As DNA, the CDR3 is TGTGCCAGCAGCCCCCTAGGCGTAAACATTCAGTACTTC. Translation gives CASSPLGVNIQYF.

The CDR3 coding sequence is TGCGCCAGCAGCCAAGATACAGGGTCCTACAATGAGCAGTTCTTC. Translation gives CASSQDTGSYNEQFF. The chain recombines TRBV4-1 with TRBJ2-1, with TRBD1 as a possible D gene (6 bases). The CDR3 totals 15 residues. Germline assignment: CDR1 MGHRA and CDR2 YSYEKL. V lost 0 bases and J 1 base, leaving 7 bases between the germline ends.

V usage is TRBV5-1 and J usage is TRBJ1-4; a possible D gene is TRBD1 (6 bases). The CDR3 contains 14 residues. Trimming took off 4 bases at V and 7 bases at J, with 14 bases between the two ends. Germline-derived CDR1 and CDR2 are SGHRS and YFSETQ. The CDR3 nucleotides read TGCGCCAGCAGCCTGTGGACAGTGAGTGAAAAACTGTTTTTT. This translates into CASSLWTVSEKLFF.

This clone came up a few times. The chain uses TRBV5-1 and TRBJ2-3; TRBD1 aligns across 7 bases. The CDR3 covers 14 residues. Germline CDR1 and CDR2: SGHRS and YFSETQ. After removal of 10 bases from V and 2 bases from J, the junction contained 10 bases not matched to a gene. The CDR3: CASQAGTVTDTQYF. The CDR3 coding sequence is TGCGCCTCCCAAGCCGGGACAGTCACAGATACGCAGTATTTT.

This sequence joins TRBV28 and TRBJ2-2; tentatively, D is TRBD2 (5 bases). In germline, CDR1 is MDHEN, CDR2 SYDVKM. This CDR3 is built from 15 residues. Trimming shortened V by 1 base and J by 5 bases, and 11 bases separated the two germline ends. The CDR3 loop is CASSLSGYGTGELFF. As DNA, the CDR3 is TGTGCCAGCAGTTTATCGGGATATGGGACCGGGGAGCTGTTTTTT.

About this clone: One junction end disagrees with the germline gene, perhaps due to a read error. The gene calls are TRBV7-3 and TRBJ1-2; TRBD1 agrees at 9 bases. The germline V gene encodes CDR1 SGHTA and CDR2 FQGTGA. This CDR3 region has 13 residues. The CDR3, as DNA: TGTGCCAGCAGCCTGCGGGGACAGGGTCAATTCGATTTC. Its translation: CASSLRGQGQFDF.

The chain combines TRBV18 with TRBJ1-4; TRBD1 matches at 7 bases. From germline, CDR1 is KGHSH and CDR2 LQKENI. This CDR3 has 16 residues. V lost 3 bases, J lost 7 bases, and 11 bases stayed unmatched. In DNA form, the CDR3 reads TGTGCCAGCTCACCGCGAGGGACAGTTCGGGGTGAAAAACTGTTTTTT. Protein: CASSPRGTVRGEKLFF.